Below, 22 T cell receptor beta chains from the same sample are listed, as sequenced in a study of post-analysis software for immune sequencing data. Study-level points and caveats: With TRBV5-6, TRBV5-1 and TRBV20-1 included, about five TRBV segments were more frequent in patients than in controls.

These receptors are not linked to any known antigen. Researchers reported that TCR beta cDNA libraries carried unique molecular identifiers. Each CDR3 protein is one row after TCRdb ran MiXCR on the PCR reads. The sample comprises roughly 600,000 distinct CDR3 sequences, roughly 47% of which are singletons, and more than 1.5% rests with the top ten. The sample taken for sequencing was blood. These receptor sequences come from a girl under 18 with multiple sclerosis.

The CDR3 protein is CASSPTRLDNEQFF. In DNA form, the CDR3 reads TGTGCCAGCAGTCCGACTAGACTAGACAATGAGCAGTTCTTC. This chain joins TRBV12-3 or TRBV12-4 and TRBJ2-1, with D perhaps TRBD2 (6 bases). Trimming removed 5 bases from V and 5 bases from J, with 13 bases in between. The CDR3 is 14 amino acids.

The CDR3 bases are TGCAGCGTTGAAAGGGCTAGCGGGAAGTCTTCCTACGAGCAGTACTTC. This gives the protein CSVERASGKSSYEQYF. The V gene is TRBV29-1, the J gene TRBJ2-7, with 9 bases fitting TRBD2. CDR3 length equals 16 residues. Trimming cost V 2 bases and J 1 base; bases outside gene matches: 9. The V gene's germline CDR1 is SQVTM and CDR2 ANQGSEA.

The CDR3 protein is CSARTTRRGIYEQYF. CDR3 DNA: TGCAGTGCTAGGACGACTAGGAGGGGAATCTACGAGCAGTACTTC. The J gene is TRBJ2-7, the V gene TRBV20-1, with D possibly TRBD2 on 6 matching bases. The V gene lost 3 bases and the J gene lost 3 bases, with 18 bases spanning the gap. The germline V gene encodes CDR1 DFQATT and CDR2 SNEGSKA (reference sequence). The CDR3 runs to 15 residues.

This clonotype was picked up a small number of times. The rearrangement uses TRBV12-3 or TRBV12-4 and TRBJ1-1; the match to TRBD1 covers 9 bases. Unmatched junction bases numbered 5, after V lost 2 bases and J lost 7 bases. This CDR3 is 14 amino acids long. The chain's CDR3 is CASSLTGGYGEAFF. The CDR3 DNA sequence: TGTGCCAGCAGTTTAACAGGGGGCTACGGTGAAGCTTTCTTT.

This clonotype showed up just once. Mismatch with germline at one junction end may stem from a read error. The chain joins TRBV5-5 to TRBJ1-5; D remains unclear. Germline V gene lookup returns CDR1 SGHKS and CDR2 YYEKEE (reference sequence). The CDR3 runs 14 residues. DNA for the CDR3: TGTGCCAGCAACTTGCTGGAGCGCAATCAGCCCCAGCGTTTT. It is translated as CASNLLERNQPQRF.

The chain combines TRBV12-3 or TRBV12-4 with TRBJ2-7; 7 bases fit TRBD2. The CDR3 covers 14 residues. Trimming cost V 6 bases and J 4 bases; bases outside gene matches: 9. CDR3 in amino acids: CASRPGGRGYEQYF. CDR3 bases: TGTGCCAGCAGGCCTGGAGGGAGGGGATACGAGCAGTACTTC.

The chain joins TRBV12-3 or TRBV12-4 to TRBJ2-7; tentative D call: TRBD1 (6 bases). Trimming cost V 7 bases and J 6 bases, with 13 bases left between them. This CDR3 is 12 amino acids long. The CDR3 DNA follows: TGTGCCAGCACCGCCGAAGGGGGCGAGCAGTACTTC. Protein sequence: CASTAEGGEQYF.

The rearrangement joins TRBV27 to TRBJ2-7; a possible D gene is TRBD1 (6 bases). V dropped 4 bases and J dropped 6 bases, with 16 bases sitting between them. CDR1 and CDR2 from the germline V gene are MNHEY and SMNVEV (reference sequence). This CDR3 region has 14 residues. The chain's CDR3 is CASSSGATPSEQYF. CDR3 bases: TGTGCCAGCAGTTCAGGGGCCACACCATCCGAGCAGTACTTC.

This chain connects TRBV4-1 to TRBJ2-7; 7 positions agree with TRBD2. Germline trimming cut 0 bases from V and 0 bases from J; bases unmatched to any gene: 5. This CDR3 region has 16 residues. Germline CDR1 MGHRA, CDR2 YSYEKL. The CDR3 DNA is TGCGCCAGCAGCCAAGATCTGGCGGGAGCCTCCTACGAGCAGTACTTC. The encoded protein is CASSQDLAGASYEQYF.

There are a few counts of this clonotype. In DNA, the CDR3 is TGTGCCAGCAGCTCCAGCGGGGTCTACAATGAGCAGTTCTTC. Translating it yields CASSSSGVYNEQFF. The chain employs TRBV7-9 and TRBJ2-1; 7 bases are a match to TRBD2. Unmatched junction bases numbered 3, after V lost 4 bases and J lost 3 bases. CDR1 is SEHNR, CDR2 FQNEAQ, per germline (reference sequence). This CDR3 spans 14 amino acids.

This clonotype was counted a few times. The V and J genes are TRBV6-6 and TRBJ2-7; maybe TRBD2 (5 bases). The CDR3 covers 12 residues. The ends were cut back, 6 bases at V and 7 bases at J, with 13 bases in the middle. Germline V gene sequence: CDR1 MNHNY, CDR2 SVGAGI (reference sequence). The CDR3 reads CASREGSIEQYF. The CDR3 DNA reads TGTGCCAGCAGAGAGGGCTCTATAGAGCAGTACTTC.

V and J are TRBV6-1 and TRBJ1-1; the D gene is possibly TRBD1 (5 bases). The V end was cut by 1 base, the J end by 5 bases, with 8 bases between. CDR1 and CDR2 (germline): MNHNS, SASEGT. There are 13 residues in the CDR3. The CDR3: CASSEDGGTEAFF. The CDR3 region has the DNA TGTGCCAGCAGTGAAGATGGGGGAACTGAAGCTTTCTTT.

The chain has TRBV15 and TRBJ2-5, with TRBD2 identical over 8 bases. Germline trimming cut 0 bases from V and 1 base from J; bases unmatched to any gene: 7. In germline, CDR1 is LNHNV, CDR2 YYDKDF (reference sequence). The CDR3 covers 17 residues. Written as DNA, the CDR3 is TGTGCCACCAGCAGAGATGAACGGGGGGGGCGCCAAGAGACCCAGTACTTC. It codes for CATSRDERGGRQETQYF.

The chain is built from TRBV7-9 and TRBJ2-5; D uncertain. The CDR3 runs 16 residues. Trimming took 1 base from V and 0 from J, leaving 12 bases between them. Germline V gives CDR1 SEHNR, CDR2 FQNEAQ (reference sequence). DNA of the CDR3: TGTGCCAGCAGCTTAGTCGTCAGACCTTACCAAGAGACCCAGTACTTC. Encoded protein: CASSLVVRPYQETQYF.

To note about this clonotype: A much bigger clone sits one base away, suggesting this may be a read error. This chain uses TRBV6-4 with TRBJ2-1, with 9 bases identical to TRBD2. The germline CDR1 and CDR2 sequences are MRHNA and SNTAGT. Trimming removed 2 bases from V and 6 bases from J; junction bases left unmatched: 5. The CDR3 sequence is 15 residues long. The CDR3 DNA reads TGTGCCAGCAGTGACAGGGCGGGAGGGGGCAATGAGCAGTTCTTC. Encoded protein: CASSDRAGGGNEQFF.

This clonotype was seen a few times. The V gene is TRBV20-1, the J gene TRBJ2-7; weak D call: TRBD1 (5 bases). The CDR3 spans 13 residues. Trimming removed 5 bases at V and 2 bases at J, with 13 bases between. Per germline, CDR1 DFQATT and CDR2 SNEGSKA (reference sequence). The chain's CDR3 is CSAQNRRTYEQYF. For the CDR3, the DNA is TGCAGTGCTCAAAACAGGCGTACCTACGAGCAGTACTTC.

The chain joins TRBV20-1 to TRBJ2-1; 9 nucleotides match TRBD1. CDR3 length: 17 amino acids. Germline V gene data show CDR1 as DFQATT and CDR2 as SNEGSKA (reference sequence). V lost 5 bases and J lost 4; bases outside the gene matches: 15. This CDR3 reads CSASHPAGTGPYNEQFF. The CDR3 coding sequence is TGCAGTGCTTCTCATCCGGCCGGGACAGGGCCGTACAATGAGCAGTTCTTC.

V gene TRBV7-9 combines with J gene TRBJ2-3, with 13 nucleotides matching TRBD2. In germline, CDR1 is SEHNR, CDR2 FQNEAQ (reference sequence). V dropped 4 bases and J dropped 7; count of bases not matched to a gene: 8. The CDR3 is made up of 16 amino acids. The CDR3 loop reads CASSSARTSGSNTQYF. CDR3 DNA sequence: TGTGCCAGCAGCTCCGCTCGGACTAGCGGGAGTAATACGCAGTATTTT.

CDR3 amino acids: CASTKIGQPQIMNTEAFF. CDR3 DNA: TGTGCCAGCACCAAGATAGGACAGCCCCAAATCATGAACACTGAAGCTTTCTTT. J is TRBJ1-1 and V is TRBV12-3 or TRBV12-4; D perhaps matches TRBD1 (6 bases). The ends were cut back, 7 bases at V and 0 bases at J, with 24 bases in the middle. The CDR3 sequence is 18 residues long.

The rearrangement uses TRBV2 and TRBJ2-4; 8 bases are shared with TRBD2. TRBJ2-7 matches the DNA end more closely, so the J call is doubtful. In germline, CDR1 is SNHLY, CDR2 FYNNEI. This CDR3 is built from 12 residues. DNA for the CDR3: TGTGCCAGCTCCGCGGGAGGCGTCGAGCAGTACTTC. Protein: CASSAGGVEQYF.

The chain joins TRBV7-9 to TRBJ1-4, with a weak D call TRBD1 (5 bases). Germline V gene lookup returns CDR1 SEHNR and CDR2 FQNEAQ (reference sequence). The V and J ends lost 5 bases and 0 bases respectively, with 16 bases between them. The CDR3 contains 17 residues. As DNA, the CDR3 is TGTGCCAGCAGCCCGCTGCGGGACGCTGCAACTAATGAAAAACTGTTTTTT. Translation: CASSPLRDAATNEKLFF.

This clonotype has only a few counts. This chain connects TRBV5-5 to TRBJ1-2; perhaps TRBD1 as D (5 bases). Per germline, CDR1 SGHKS and CDR2 YYEKEE (reference sequence). V dropped 4 bases and J dropped 3 bases, with 10 bases sitting between them. This CDR3 region has 13 residues. The CDR3 loop is CASSGTGHYGYTF. The CDR3 coding sequence is TGTGCCAGCAGCGGTACAGGCCACTATGGCTACACCTTC.